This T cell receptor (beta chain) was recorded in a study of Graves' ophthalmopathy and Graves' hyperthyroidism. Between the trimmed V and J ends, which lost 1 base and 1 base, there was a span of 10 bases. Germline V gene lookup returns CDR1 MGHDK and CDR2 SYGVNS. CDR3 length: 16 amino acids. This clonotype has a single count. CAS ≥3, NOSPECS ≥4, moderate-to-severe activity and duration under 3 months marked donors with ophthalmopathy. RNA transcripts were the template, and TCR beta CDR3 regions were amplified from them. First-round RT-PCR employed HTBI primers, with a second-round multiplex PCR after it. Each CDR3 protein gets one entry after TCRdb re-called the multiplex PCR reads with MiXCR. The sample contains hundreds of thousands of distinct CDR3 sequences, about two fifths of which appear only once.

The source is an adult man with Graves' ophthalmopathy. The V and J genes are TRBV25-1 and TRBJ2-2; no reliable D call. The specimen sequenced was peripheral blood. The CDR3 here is CASSESVSQNTGELFF. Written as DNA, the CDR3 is TGTGCCAGCAGTGAATCGGTCTCACAGAACACCGGGGAGCTGTTTTTT. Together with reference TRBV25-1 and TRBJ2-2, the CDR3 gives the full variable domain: EADIYQTPRYLVIGTGKKITLECSQTMGHDKMYWYQQDPGMELHLIHYSYGVNSTEKGDLSSESTVSRIRTEHFPLTLESARPSHTSQYLCASSESVSQNTGELFFGEGSRLTVL.